Listed below are T cell receptor beta chains from one sample, sequenced in a study of blood T cells in healthy people across ages. Using its own MiXCR run on the 5' RACE reads, TCRdb lists one record per CDR3 protein. Among some 1.8 million distinct CDR3 sequences listed, 35% to 50% were seen once. The specimen sequenced was blood. These TCRs come from a human donor in good health. Both conserved end residues are part of each CDR3. A D gene is named only where the DNA matches it firmly. A row's size may be missing; if present it is once, few, many or a size class.

j_call | v_call | clone_size | d_call | cdr3_nt | cdr3_aa
TRBJ2-4 | TRBV13 | . | . | TGTGCCAGCAGCTTTATGGGGGCAGGGGCCAAAAACATTCAGTACTTC | CASSFMGAGAKNIQYF
TRBJ1-2 | TRBV5-1 | . | . | TGCGCCAGCAGCTTCAATACCGGGGGAAACTATGGCTACACCTTC | CASSFNTGGNYGYTF
TRBJ2-7 | TRBV7-2 | few | . | TGTGCCAGCAGGCTCGGGGCAGAGTCCTACGAGCAGTACTTC | CASRLGAESYEQYF
TRBJ1-2 | TRBV18 | few | TRBD1 | TGTGCCAGCTCACCCGGGACAGTTCTTAACTATGGCTACACCTTC | CASSPGTVLNYGYTF
TRBJ1-1 | TRBV5-1 | many | . | TGCGCCAGCAGCTGGGGCTTGGGTCGTAACACTGAAGCTTTCTTT | CASSWGLGRNTEAFF
TRBJ1-2 | TRBV3-1 | few | . | TGTGCCAGCAGCCCCGGGACCCTCGGAGGGTATGGCTACACCTTC | CASSPGTLGGYGYTF
TRBJ1-1 | TRBV3-1 | . | . | TGTGCCAGCAGCCCCTCACCGGGACACCAAGCTTTCTTT | CASSPSPGHQAFF
TRBJ1-2 | TRBV28 | . | TRBD1 | TGTGCCACCCCTGGGGGGACAGATATCATGGGTGGCTACACCTTC | CATPGGTDIMGGYTF
TRBJ2-4 | TRBV28 | . | . | TGTGCCAGCAGTTTGTGGATTAGTGAGCAGTACTTC | CASSLWISEQYF
TRBJ2-4 | TRBV20-1 | few | TRBD1 | TGCAGTGCTAGAGGGGGACAGCTAGCCAAAAACATTCAGTACTTC | CSARGGQLAKNIQYF
TRBJ1-5 | TRBV6-2/TRBV6-3 | . | . | TGTGCCAGCAGTTGGAGAAGTGGCAGATCCTATCAGCCCCAGCATTTT | CASSWRSGRSYQPQHF
TRBJ1-2 | TRBV5-1 | . | TRBD1 | TGCGCCAGCAGCTTGGGGGGACAGGGGGTCGTCTACACCTTC | CASSLGGQGVVYTF
TRBJ2-3 | TRBV12-3/TRBV12-4 | . | . | TGTGCCAGCCGGAAGGGGCCCGTCACAGATACGCAGTATTTT | CASRKGPVTDTQYF
TRBJ2-3 | TRBV6-6 | few | TRBD2 | TGTGCCAGCCGGGACTACACAGATACGCAGTATTTT | CASRDYTDTQYF
TRBJ2-4 | TRBV28 | many | . | TGTGCCAGCTCGAACCTAGCCAAAAACATTCAGTACTTC | CASSNLAKNIQYF
TRBJ2-5 | TRBV13 | . | . | TGTGCCAGCAGCCCCCACAGAAGTGAGCAGTACTTC | CASSPHRSEQYF
TRBJ2-3 | TRBV7-2 | . | . | TGTGCCAGCACCCCGGGAGCGTCCACAGATACGCAGTATTTT | CASTPGASTDTQYF
TRBJ1-2 | TRBV20-1 | few | . | TGCAGTGCTAGACCATTCGACAGGCCTTCCTATGGCTACACCTTC | CSARPFDRPSYGYTF
TRBJ2-3 | TRBV7-2 | few | TRBD2 | TGTGCCAGCAGCTTTCCTAGCGGGGGGGCGTGGGATACGCAGTATTTT | CASSFPSGGAWDTQYF
TRBJ2-7 | TRBV3-1 | . | . | TGTGCCAGCAGTCCGTCCGGGACCACGCAGTACTTC | CASSPSGTTQYF
TRBJ2-5 | TRBV29-1 | few | TRBD1 | TGCAGCGTTGGAAAAGGACAGGTCCAAGAGACCCAGTACTTC | CSVGKGQVQETQYF
TRBJ2-1 | TRBV5-1 | once | . | TGCGCCAGCAGCCCAGGGCTCCAGACCTACAATGAGCAGTTCTTC | CASSPGLQTYNEQFF
TRBJ2-3 | TRBV15 | few | TRBD2 | TGTGCCACCAGCGGTCTAGCGGGGGTAGTCACAGATACGCAGTATTTT | CATSGLAGVVTDTQYF